This paragraph reports one T cell receptor (beta chain). The sample comes from a study of blood T cell repertoires in COVID-19. CDR3 size: 17 residues. The germline CDR1 and CDR2 sequences are SGHRS and YFSETQ. Trimming cost V 0 bases and J 2 bases; bases outside gene matches: 10. Seattle participants joined during active infection and were tracked over time. Original processing notes: Reference gene primer amplification yielded estimated nucleated cell counts. Method: immunoSEQ multiplex PCR; TCRdb's copy keeps in-frame clones and lacks some. D and trimming come from the DNA, and the V and J calls and clone size come from that table. The sample consists of hundreds of thousands of clones, about 91% of them appearing once.

The chain links TRBV5-1 to TRBJ2-5; 7 positions match TRBD2. The clonotype was recovered from a man aged 18 to 30 with COVID-19, enrolled during active disease. The sequenced material came from peripheral blood. The CDR3 spells CASSLVGGGLRQETQYF. In DNA, the CDR3 is TGCGCCAGCAGCTTGGTCGGGGGAGGGCTACGACAAGAGACCCAGTACTTC.